This T cell receptor beta chain was observed in a study of response to subunit inactivated influenza vaccine (dated by TCRdb to the late 2010s). Some background on the complete study: To follow how T cells responded to a trivalent subunit inactivated influenza vaccine, the researchers relied on deep quantitative profiling of the T cell receptor repertoire.

On this clonotype: There is no known antigen for this receptor. No much larger clone is present one base from it, and per-base qualities are unavailable.

Study-wide findings and limitations: The authors proposed that each seasonal influenza vaccination may bring in only a limited number of new T cells.

Libraries came from RT-PCR. The run used an Illumina HiSeq 2500. TCRdb redid the processing of the public reads, applying fastp at Q25 and MiXCR, and retained in-frame beta chains. Entries are consolidated by CDR3 protein sequence, retaining the most common genes and DNA. This sample holds around 750,000 distinct CDR3 sequences; 21% were observed only once. About 9.4% of the sample is taken by the ten largest. The source material was PBMCs from blood, sampled more than 4 days after vaccination. This sequence originates from a man aged 50 to 59 who received an inactivated influenza vaccine. Donor details come from another sample of the same person, matched by shared clones.

In nucleotide form, the sequence is TGTGCCAGCAGCCAGGGCCTCCAGCCGAGCACAGATACGCAGTATTTT. Translated, it gives CASSQGLQPSTDTQYF. The chain is assembled from TRBV3-1 and TRBJ2-3; the D gene assignment is ambiguous. V loses 3 bases of germline sequence and J loses 0 bases, and the interval between the two ends is 13 bases. The germline V gene encodes CDR1 LGHDT and CDR2 YNNKEL (reference sequence). The CDR3 runs 16 residues from the cysteine to the phenylalanine. Of all the DNA, just the CDR3 is kept, 48 bases in frame from base 1.